This T cell receptor (beta chain) was recorded in a study of shared T cell receptors in the human thymus. TCRdb keeps only in-frame clones here, not all; method: immunoSEQ multiplex PCR. The data contain about 660,000 clones, around 87% of them singletons. Germline V gene sequence: CDR1 SEHNR, CDR2 FQNEAQ (reference sequence). V was pared by 2 bases and J by 8 bases, with 24 bases between. The length of the CDR3 is 18 residues. The same data also contributed to another study, on human thymus T cells.

This sequence originates from a boy in the first two years of life with a congenital heart defect. The sample comprised thymocytes. J is TRBJ1-4 and V is TRBV7-9; a possible D gene is TRBD1 (6 bases). The CDR3 DNA is TGTGCCAGCAGCTTAAGGACTTACCGGGACACAGTAGGGGAAAAACTGTTTTTT. Its protein is CASSLRTYRDTVGEKLFF. The whole variable domain, filled in from reference TRBV7-9 and TRBJ1-4, reads DTGVSQNPRHKITKRGQNVTFRCDPISEHNRLYWYRQTLGQGPEFLTYFQNEAQLEKSRLLSDRFSAERPKGSFSTLEIQRTEQGDSAMYLCASSLRTYRDTVGEKLFFGSGTQLSVL.